The sequence of this T cell receptor beta chain was determined in a study of shared clonotypes between healthy human individuals. Overall study findings and caveats: Between a handful of donors, naive CD4 clonotypes were shared at a level of around 5.1%.

Assay used: immunoSEQ multiplex PCR; TCRdb lists only in-frame clones, some missing. The sample contains just over 2,000,000 clones, about 95% of which appear only once. The naive CD8 population came from CD45RO-negative cells selected for CCR7, without terminally differentiated effector memory CD45RA+ cells. A remark on this clone: Its antigen is not known.

CDR1 and CDR2 from the germline V gene are SGDLS and YYNGEE. The CDR3 covers 14 residues. Trimming took off 0 bases at V and 1 base at J, with 7 bases between the two ends. J is TRBJ2-5 and V is TRBV9; D remains ambiguous. Input material: naive CD8+ T cells sorted from blood. This TCR derives from a man in his late teens or twenties in good health. The CDR3 sequence: CASSVEGFQETQYF. The CDR3 DNA sequence: TGTGCCAGCAGCGTAGAAGGATTCCAAGAGACCCAGTACTTC.